The T cell receptor (beta chain) described here comes from a study of T cells in Graves' hyperthyroidism and ophthalmopathy (dated by TCRdb to between 2019 and 2020). Regarding the complete study: Peripheral blood samples were taken at the time of initial diagnosis, prior to any treatment. The paper describes TCR Vbeta CDR3 sequencing of 130 to 150 peripheral blood samples, made up of 43 ophthalmopathy patients, more than 70 hyperthyroidism patients and approximately 17 progressor patients. Once sampling was done, hyperthyroidism patients were given methimazole at a starting dose of 30 mg daily, whereas ophthalmopathy patients were given high-dose intravenous methylprednisolone. In addition, the study compared T-cell repertoires in thyroid tissue and in blood from several Graves' hyperthyroidism patients. TCR V-J signatures able to tell the groups apart were searched for in a discovery cohort of more than 90 patients, of whom more than 40 had Graves' ophthalmopathy and roughly 58 had stable Graves' hyperthyroidism. Prospective prediction of ophthalmopathy was tested in an independent validation cohort consisting of 18 to 20 hyperthyroidism patients and approximately 16 patients who later progressed to ophthalmopathy. The approximately 100 discovery patients were randomly divided into training and test sets at a 7:3 ratio. What the work shows at the level of the full study, not this receptor alone: In cross-validation, a model built on a 13 V-J signature told ophthalmopathy apart from stable hyperthyroidism with about 90% sensitivity and approximately 81% specificity, and in testing the same model reached 80%/75%. In validation, progression to ophthalmopathy was predicted by the model with 70.59% sensitivity and around 76% specificity, a median of about 6.8 months before onset. No statistical method was used to set the sample size in advance, and investigators knew the group allocation. Most expanded thyroid clonotypes (frequency above 0.001) were also detected in blood, suggesting blood repertoires may reflect thyroid immune responses.

As to this clonotype: The specificity of this receptor is unknown. There are no base qualities to consult, and no much larger clone falls within one base.

Stable Graves' hyperthyroidism was defined as no progression to ophthalmopathy during 18 months of follow-up. Hyperthyroidism patients were newly diagnosed, had a disease duration of under 2 months, and were aged 18 to 65 years. Any patient with an uncontrolled infection, another autoimmune disease, pregnancy or lactation was excluded. Diagnoses were established on the basis of clinical symptoms, serum thyroxine and TRAb, thyroid ultrasound, and orbital computed tomography. PBMCs were separated from roughly 9.6 ml of fresh peripheral blood using Ficoll-Paque density gradient centrifugation. Total RNA was extracted using Trizol reagent, and RNA quality was assessed on an Agilent 2100 Bioanalyzer. V is pruned by 5 bases and J by 4 bases, leaving 8 bases of the junction without a gene match. The CDR1 and CDR2 encoded by the germline V gene (reference sequence) are SEHNR and FQNEAQ. The CDR3 goes from the cysteine to the phenylalanine over 15 residues. Only the CDR3 region is kept as DNA, spanning 45 bases read in frame from base 1.

The TCR beta CDR3 regions were amplified from RNA transcripts. The TCR CDR3 was subjected to a first round of RT-PCR using the HTBI primer set and the Qiagen OneStep RT-PCR kit. Libraries were constructed in a second round of multiplex PCR, after which size selection and purification were performed. Paired-end sequencing of the libraries was performed with 100 bp reads on an Illumina HiSeq2000. Processing in the source paper ran as follows. SOAPnuke was used to process the raw data, with reads discarded if the reads contained adapters or uncalled bases, had a mean Phred below 15, or lacked an exact constant-primer or identifier match. High-quality paired reads were merged using COPE v1.2.5, and each unique nucleotide sequence was defined as a clonotype. MiTCR v1.1 was used to align the clonotypes against IMGT TRBV, TRBD and TRBJ reference segments. The analysis included only V-J combinations with a frequency above 0.0001, which together covered over 98% of the repertoires. The TCS score was defined as F50 (clonal expansion) divided by E x V (chaos), with BLOSUM62-based TCRdist calculated between CDR3 peptides within each V-J. Welch's t-statistics and random forest reduced 450 to 600 V-J features to 13, which were used in a naive Bayes classifier (R e1071). Thyroid-blood repertoire similarity was quantified with the Morisita-Horn index. TCRdb reprocessed the public reads (quality trimming at Q25 with fastp, clone calling with MiXCR) and kept in-frame beta chains. Entries that share a CDR3 protein sequence are merged under the most common genes and DNA. In this record, the V and J calls reflect TCRdb's handling and not the investigators' own analysis. This sample has about 840,000 distinct CDR3 sequences in its table, and over 35% of those were observed once. The ten largest clones capture roughly 8.3% of the sample.

The receptor was derived from a young man with Graves' hyperthyroidism. The sequenced sample was blood. The sequence is built from TRBV7-9 and TRBJ2-7; the central 10 bases match TRBD1. The bases are TGTGCCAGCAGCCGGTCGGACAGGGGGAGATACGAGCAGTACTTC. Its coded protein is CASSRSDRGRYEQYF.